The sequence of this T cell receptor (beta chain) was determined in a study of monozygotic twins with inflammatory bowel disease. Turning to this clonotype: Its specificity is unknown.

For each CDR3 protein, TCRdb gives one entry from its re-call of the 5' RACE reads, without DNA. The sample holds over 100,000 distinct CDR3 sequences. Study results and caveats: With others, IBD patients shared fewer clonotypes than healthy twins did, especially with disease activity. No detectable difference in repertoire similarity separated concordant from discordant twins, possibly as a result of limited power.

The CDR3 runs to 13 residues. An approximately 2.5 ml blood sample was drawn per donor. This receptor was taken from a human donor with ulcerative colitis or Crohn's disease, or a healthy co-twin of an affected twin (not recorded which). J is TRBJ2-5 and V is TRBV12-3 or TRBV12-4; TCRdb outputs TRBD2, but without DNA this stays unchecked. Sequencing was performed on blood. The CDR3 region is CASSLGSLETQYF.